This is a list of T cell receptor beta chains from one sample in a study of regulatory T cells in long-lasting Graves disease. TCRdb redid the calling of the multiplex PCR reads with MiXCR, one entry per CDR3 protein. The sample holds some 370,000 distinct CDR3 sequences, about a fifth seen once. Source: peripheral blood mononuclear cells (PBMCs), taken when the disease was refractory, from a patient treated with antithyroid drugs. These receptors came from a female donor with Graves disease. Each CDR3 is given with its conserved first and last residue. Each record gives: D gene, V gene, clone size, J gene, CDR3 DNA, CDR3 protein. D genes are given only for firm matches. Clone size appears in some rows only: once, few, many, or a class for an expanded clone.

NA	TRBV6-5	few	TRBJ1-6	TGTGCCAGCAGTTACACATCCCTCGCGAATTCACCCCTCCACTTT	CASSYTSLANSPLHF
TRBD2	TRBV20-1	many	TRBJ2-7	TGCAGTGCTAGAGATCGAGCGGGAGTGGACTACGAGCAGTACTTC	CSARDRAGVDYEQYF
TRBD2	TRBV29-1	once	TRBJ2-2	TGCAGCGTTGGGGGACTAGCGGGAGGCACCGGGGAGCTGTTTTTT	CSVGGLAGGTGELFF
NA	TRBV7-2	many	TRBJ2-5	TGTGCCAGCAGCTTAGTGGGCGACTTAGAGACCCAGTACTTC	CASSLVGDLETQYF
NA	TRBV15	few	TRBJ2-1	TGTGCCACCAGCCCCCGGCTCGGTAGCTCCTACAATGAGCAGTTCTTC	CATSPRLGSSYNEQFF
TRBD1	TRBV11-3	many	TRBJ1-1	TGTGCCAGCAGCCCCGGGACAGGGGGCGCCTACACTGAAGCTTTCTTT	CASSPGTGGAYTEAFF
NA	TRBV11-2	many	TRBJ2-7	TGTGCCAGCAGTCTCAGACTCGAGCAGTACTTC	CASSLRLEQYF
NA	TRBV5-1	many	TRBJ1-1	TGCGCCAGCAGCCAAACAGGGTCCGTGAACACTGAAGCTTTCTTT	CASSQTGSVNTEAFF
TRBD1	TRBV19	NA	TRBJ1-5	TGTGCCAGTAGTATAGGAGGAGGGGGCGTAAGCAATCAGCCCCAGCGTTTT	CASSIGGGGVSNQPQRF
TRBD1	TRBV30	many	TRBJ1-4	TGTGCCTGGGGGACCGGGACAGGGAATGAAAAACTGTTTTTT	CAWGTGTGNEKLFF
TRBD1	TRBV3-1	many	TRBJ2-6	TGTGCCAGCAGCCAAAGACAGGGGAGGACCTCTGGGGCCAACGTCCTGACTTTC	CASSQRQGRTSGANVLTF
NA	TRBV7-9	many	TRBJ1-5	TGTGCCAGCAGCTTAGAGGGCAGCAATCAGCCCCAGCATTTT	CASSLEGSNQPQHF
NA	TRBV2	many	TRBJ2-2	TGTGCCAGCAGTCTGGGGTTGGAAACCGGGGAGCTGTTTTTT	CASSLGLETGELFF
NA	TRBV28	many	TRBJ1-5	TGTGCCAGCAGTCTCCATGAAGATCAGCCCCAGCATTTT	CASSLHEDQPQHF
TRBD2	TRBV27	many	TRBJ2-2	TGTGCCAGCAGTCTGGGACTAGCTGGGGAGCTGTTTTTT	CASSLGLAGELFF
TRBD2	TRBV12-3/TRBV12-4	NA	TRBJ2-3	TGTGCCAGCAGTGGACTAGCGGGAGGTAAAGCAGATACGCAGTATTTT	CASSGLAGGKADTQYF
TRBD2	TRBV10-3	many	TRBJ2-7	TGTGCCATCAGAACTAGCGGCGGCGAGCAGTACTTC	CAIRTSGGEQYF
NA	TRBV6-1	many	TRBJ1-2	TGTGCCAGCAGTGGGGGGGCCTGGCCTAGTGGCTACACCTTC	CASSGGAWPSGYTF
NA	TRBV27	many	TRBJ2-7	TGTGCCAGCAGCTCCGGGTCCTCCTACGAGCAGTACTTC	CASSSGSSYEQYF
NA	TRBV6-1	few	TRBJ1-1	TGTGCCAGCACCCAGGAGTGGGTCTCCACTGAAGCTTTCTTT	CASTQEWVSTEAFF
TRBD1	TRBV6-1	NA	TRBJ2-7	TGTGCCAGCAGTCCCACAGGGGCTTGGGAGCAGTACTTC	CASSPTGAWEQYF
NA	TRBV11-2	many	TRBJ2-2	TGTGCCAGCAGCTTAGAAGGTTACGGGGAGCTGTTTTTT	CASSLEGYGELFF
TRBD1	TRBV6-1	many	TRBJ2-2	TGTGCCAGCAGACCGGGACAGGGGGTATGGACCGGGGAGCTGTTTTTT	CASRPGQGVWTGELFF
TRBD2	TRBV7-9	NA	TRBJ2-3	TGTGCCAGCAGTTTTTACGCGGGAGGCTCAGATACGCAGTATTTT	CASSFYAGGSDTQYF
NA	TRBV7-8	many	TRBJ2-7	TGTGCCAGCAGCTTAGCCCGGTGGAGCCGACGGAACTACGAGCAGTACTTC	CASSLARWSRRNYEQYF
NA	TRBV18	NA	TRBJ2-3	TGTGCCAGCTCACCAAATGGGGGCCTATCCACAGATACGCAGTATTTT	CASSPNGGLSTDTQYF
TRBD2	TRBV28	many	TRBJ2-7	TGTGCCAGCAGTTTAAGAGGGGCGGGGGACCACGAGCAGTACTTC	CASSLRGAGDHEQYF
NA	TRBV27	NA	TRBJ2-5	TGTGCCAGCAGTCCGTCCCCCCCCGAGACCCAGTACTTC	CASSPSPPETQYF
NA	TRBV12-3/TRBV12-4	many	TRBJ2-7	TGTGCCAGCAGCAACCCGGAGGCCGAGCAGTACTTC	CASSNPEAEQYF
TRBD1	TRBV27	NA	TRBJ1-1	TGTGCCAGCAGGAGTCGAACAGGGACAGAACTCTTT	CASRSRTGTELF
NA	TRBV10-3	many	TRBJ2-7	TGTGCCATCACCCAAGGAATTCGCTACGAGCAGTACTTC	CAITQGIRYEQYF
NA	TRBV6-1	few	TRBJ1-2	TGTGCCAGCAGACCCCGGTGGGGCAGTCTTGATGGCTACACCTTC	CASRPRWGSLDGYTF
NA	TRBV10-2	few	TRBJ1-1	TGCGCCAGCAGGGACACCCTAATGAACACTGAAGCTTTCTTT	CASRDTLMNTEAFF
NA	TRBV28	many	TRBJ1-3	TGTGCCAGCAGCCCTGGGGTTATACTTGGAAACACCATATATTTT	CASSPGVILGNTIYF
NA	TRBV20-1	many	TRBJ2-7	TGCAGTGCTAGAGATTGGCAGGTCTACGAGCAGTACTTC	CSARDWQVYEQYF
TRBD1	TRBV29-1	few	TRBJ2-7	TGCAGCGTTGAAGATCGTTCTCGACGGACAGGTAGCTCCTACGAGCAGTACTTC	CSVEDRSRRTGSSYEQYF
TRBD2	TRBV3-1	few	TRBJ2-5	TGTGCCAGCAGCCAAGATCGGCGTCAGCTAGCGGGAGTAGAGACCCAGTACTTC	CASSQDRRQLAGVETQYF
NA	TRBV7-2	many	TRBJ1-2	TGTGCCAGCAGCCCCGACGGGGGAAACTATGGCTACACCTTC	CASSPDGGNYGYTF
NA	TRBV6-1	many	TRBJ1-2	TGTGCCAGCAGTGCCCCGTCCCAAATCGGGAGCGTCTATGGCTACACCTTC	CASSAPSQIGSVYGYTF
NA	TRBV18	many	TRBJ1-2	TGTGCCAGCTCACCTATCGGACAGTTCTATGGCTACACCTTC	CASSPIGQFYGYTF
TRBD2	TRBV30	NA	TRBJ2-2	TGTGCCTGCTCCTTGGAGACTAGCGGGTCGCCCCCCGGGGAGCTGTTTTTT	CACSLETSGSPPGELFF
TRBD2	TRBV6-1	few	TRBJ2-7	TGTGCCAGCAGTATGGGCCGGGGCGGGAGCTCCTACGAGCAGTACTTC	CASSMGRGGSSYEQYF
TRBD1	TRBV19	many	TRBJ1-5	TGTGCCAGTAGTATTGGACAGGGCGGACAGCCCCAGCATTTT	CASSIGQGGQPQHF
NA	TRBV20-1	few	TRBJ1-2	TGCAGTGCTAGTGTTCAAGGTCCGAACTATGGCTACACCTTC	CSASVQGPNYGYTF
TRBD2	TRBV2	many	TRBJ2-7	TGTGCCAGCAGTGAAGACATAGCGGGATACTACGAGCAGTACTTC	CASSEDIAGYYEQYF
NA	TRBV20-1	NA	TRBJ2-7	TGCAGTGCTAGGGTCGTACCGGGCGACGAGCAGTACTTC	CSARVVPGDEQYF
NA	TRBV7-9	NA	TRBJ2-7	TGTGCCAGCAGCATGGACTCTGACGAGCAGTACTTC	CASSMDSDEQYF
NA	TRBV18	many	TRBJ1-2	TGTGCCAGCTCACCGCAAGGGGGGAATGGCTACACCTTC	CASSPQGGNGYTF
TRBD2	TRBV12-3/TRBV12-4	many	TRBJ2-7	TGTGCCAGCAGGAAGGGGCTAGCGGCTACCTACGAGCAGTACTTC	CASRKGLAATYEQYF
NA	TRBV3-1	many	TRBJ2-6	TGTGCCAGCAGCCAAGGCGGACTCTCTGGGGCCAACGTCCTGACTTTC	CASSQGGLSGANVLTF
NA	TRBV6-1	many	TRBJ1-1	TGTGCCAGCAGTCTAACCCGGGACACCAACACTGAAGCTTTCTTT	CASSLTRDTNTEAFF
NA	TRBV11-2	NA	TRBJ2-7	TGTGCCAGCAGCCTAGACAGCCCTCGCTACGAGCAGTACTTC	CASSLDSPRYEQYF
NA	TRBV30	NA	TRBJ1-2	TGTGCTATCGGGACGGGCCCCGATTGGGGCTACACCTTC	CAIGTGPDWGYTF
NA	TRBV7-2	NA	TRBJ2-7	TGTGCCAGCAGCTTAGTACTTTACAATGAGCAGTACTTC	CASSLVLYNEQYF
NA	TRBV12-3/TRBV12-4	NA	TRBJ1-1	TGTGCCAGCAGTTCCGGGGCCGCGGACACTGAAGCTTTCTTT	CASSSGAADTEAFF
NA	TRBV2	NA	TRBJ2-7	TGTGCCAGCAGATACTCTGGCGGGACCTCCTACGAGCAGTACTTC	CASRYSGGTSYEQYF
NA	TRBV6-9	few	TRBJ1-3	TGTGCCAGCAGTTACCGGAGCAAAGGCTCTGGAAACACCATATATTTT	CASSYRSKGSGNTIYF
NA	TRBV18	few	TRBJ2-5	TGTGCCAGCTCACCACTCCCAAAAGAGACCCAGTACTTC	CASSPLPKETQYF